Presented here are 7 T cell receptor beta chains from one specimen sequenced in a study of early T cells in non-severe SARS-CoV-2 infection. From the 5' RACE reads, TCRdb called clonotypes with MiXCR, one entry per CDR3 protein. The sample has 50,000 to 80,000 distinct CDR3 sequences, over 4% seen once. Sequencing was performed on whole blood. The receptors were gathered from an adult who was a healthcare worker with PCR-confirmed SARS-CoV-2 infection or an uninfected control (not recorded which).

The chain links TRBV7-9 to TRBJ2-5; possibly TRBD1 or TRBD2 for D (5 bases each). The CDR3 has 16 residues. Germline V gene lookup returns CDR1 SEHNR and CDR2 FQNEAQ (reference sequence). Trimming shortened V by 4 bases and J by 5 bases, and 20 bases separated the two germline ends. As DNA, the CDR3 is TGTGCCAGCAGCTCCACATGGGACGGCCGAAGGGAGACCCAGTACTTC. This gives the protein CASSSTWDGRRETQYF.

In this sample, this clonotype turned up many times. The DNA for the CDR3 is TGCAGTGCTAGAGGGGGCAGCCTTTCAGGCAATCAGCCCCAGCATTTT. This translates into CSARGGSLSGNQPQHF. The chain combines TRBV20-1 with TRBJ1-5; D may be TRBD1 (5 bases). This CDR3 is 16 amino acids long. Per the germline V gene, CDR1 is DFQATT and CDR2 is SNEGSKA (reference sequence). V was clipped by 1 base and J by 2 bases, with 15 bases between them.

This clonotype was picked up many times. The chain couples TRBV24-1 to TRBJ1-5; 7 nucleotides match TRBD1. V lost 3 bases to trimming and J lost 1 base; unmatched junction nucleotides: 8. The CDR3 is 17 amino acids. The germline V gene encodes CDR1 KGHDR and CDR2 SFDVKD. The CDR3 DNA sequence: TGTGCCACCAGTGATCCACGAGGGGGCGAGAGCAATCAGCCCCAGCATTTT. Translating it yields CATSDPRGGESNQPQHF.

The chain joins TRBV6-5 to TRBJ2-1; D gene ambiguous. Per the germline V gene, CDR1 is MNHEY and CDR2 is SVGAGI. CDR3 size: 13 residues. V lost 2 bases and J lost 8, with 10 bases in between. CDR3 protein: CASSYKVGDEQFF. CDR3 nucleotide sequence: TGTGCCAGCAGTTACAAGGTGGGCGATGAGCAGTTCTTC.

The sample holds a few counts of this clonotype. V and J are TRBV10-3 and TRBJ2-1; D gene unclear. The germline CDR1 and CDR2 sequences are ENHRY and SYGVKD. CDR3 length: 15 amino acids. V was pared by 0 bases and J by 5 bases, with 11 bases between. This CDR3 is CAISESADLHNEQFF. The CDR3 coding sequence is TGTGCCATCAGTGAGTCGGCGGACCTACACAATGAGCAGTTCTTC.

In its sample, this clonotype was seen many times. The chain is built from TRBV5-1 and TRBJ2-7; 7 bases are shared with TRBD1. Looked up from germline, CDR1 is SGHRS and CDR2 is YFSETQ. With V trimmed by 0 bases and J by 6 bases, 0 bases remained unmatched. This CDR3 has 12 amino acids. The CDR3 spells CASSLDRGEQYF. The DNA of the CDR3 is TGCGCCAGCAGCTTGGACAGGGGCGAGCAGTACTTC.

This clonotype came up many times. The chain links TRBV3-1 to TRBJ1-1, with 9 bases matching TRBD1. Germline-derived CDR1 and CDR2 are LGHDT and YNNKEL (reference sequence). The CDR3 spans 15 residues. Trimming removed 4 bases from V and 3 bases from J; junction bases left unmatched: 6. CDR3 DNA: TGTGCCAGCAGCCCCGGACAGGGGAGCGACACTGAAGCTTTCTTT. Protein: CASSPGQGSDTEAFF.